This TCR beta chain is from a study of shared clonotypes between healthy human individuals. Overall study context: Ranging from 18 to 49 in age, donors were a couple of women and three men. Every donor yielded three CD4 naive, three CD4 memory, two CD8 naive and one CD8 memory plate.

Findings of the study overall: The naive CD4 repertoires of a handful of donors were compared, and approximately 5% of clonotypes were shared.

Repertoires were generated with immunoSEQ multiplex PCR, while TCRdb's copy carries only in-frame clones and drops some. The sample contains 2.3 million or so clones, roughly 93% of which appear only once. This clone was seen a few times. Its matching antigen is unknown. Germline V lookup: CDR1 SGHDN, CDR2 FVKESK. The CDR3 is made up of 16 amino acids. Unmatched junction bases numbered 5, after V lost 2 bases and J lost 8 bases. The rearrangement joins TRBV14 to TRBJ2-1; 14 bases fit TRBD2. This clonotype was sampled from a man younger than 35 in good health. Some clones in this sample may be carry-over from other donors' samples. The sequenced sample was naive CD4+ T cells from PBMCs. The subset denotes: CD45RA+ positively selected. The CDR3 region has the DNA TGTGCCAGCAGCCAACGATCGACTAGCGGGGGGGATGAGCAGTTCTTC. This sequence encodes CASSQRSTSGGDEQFF.